In this sample, the clone carrying this T cell receptor (beta chain) turned up many times. Amplified TCR beta CDR3 regions derived from RNA transcripts. Primed by the HTBI set, a first-round RT-PCR was run on the TCR CDR3. From the multiplex PCR reads, TCRdb called clonotypes with MiXCR, one entry per CDR3 protein. The sample lists a few hundred thousand distinct CDR3 sequences, less than 20% occurring once. This entry is derived from a study of T cells in Graves' hyperthyroidism and ophthalmopathy. Germline V gene sequence: CDR1 DFQATT, CDR2 SNEGSKA (reference sequence). The CDR3 has 15 amino acids. J was trimmed by 1 base and V by 0 bases; bases with no gene match: 4.

Sequenced material: blood. This sequence originates from a young man with Graves' ophthalmopathy. The rearrangement links TRBV20-1 to TRBJ2-5; 8 nucleotides match TRBD2. The CDR3 is CSARDSGDPQETQYF. The DNA of the CDR3 is TGCAGTGCTAGAGATAGCGGGGACCCCCAAGAGACCCAGTACTTC.